The T cell receptor beta chain under discussion was sequenced for a study of T cells expressing NK-cell markers. Looked up from germline, CDR1 is SNHLY and CDR2 is FYNNEI. This CDR3 has 15 residues. Regarding the study as a whole: The CD3+CD56-NKG2C+ fraction of several donors was likewise dominated by these clonotypes.

Generation of TCR beta cDNA was performed by 5'RACE template switching incorporating UMIs. No DNA is given; TCRdb re-called the 5' RACE reads and lists each CDR3 protein once. This sample contains roughly 420,000 distinct CDR3 sequences. Worth noting for this clonotype: Its cognate antigen is unknown.

Specimen: blood T cells: a sorted CD56 or NKG2C T cell subset, CD4+ or CD8+ T cells, or bulk PBMC T cells (not recorded which). This clonotype originated in a woman aged 18 to 75 in good health. The J gene is TRBJ1-5, the V gene TRBV2; there is no DNA to check the TCRdb D call of TRBD1. CDR3: CASRGQGTSNQPQHF. Supplemented by reference TRBV2 and TRBJ1-5, the full variable domain reads EPEVTQTPSHQVTQMGQEVILRCVPISNHLYFYWYRQILGQKVEFLVSFYNNEISEKSEIFDDQFSVERPDGSNFTLKIRSTKLEDSAMYFCASRGQGTSNQPQHFGDGTRLSIL.